The 3 T cell receptor beta chains given below trace back to one sample, sequenced in a study of type 1 and type 2 diabetes patients. The PCR template was genomic DNA. Amplification of the beta chain CDR3 used 30 forward and 13 reverse multiplex primers. A single record per CDR3 protein comes from TCRdb applying MiXCR to the multiplex PCR reads. Among 250,000 or so distinct CDR3 sequences listed, around 47% were seen once. Material: peripheral blood mononuclear cells (PBMCs). The receptors stem from a man aged 18-30 years with type 2 diabetes.

Details on this clonotype: The conserved final phenylalanine or tryptophan is absent from the CDR3, which likely points to a read error. The genes are TRBV24-1 and TRBJ1-1; perhaps TRBD1 as D (6 bases). Deletions cut 3 bases from V and 1 base from J, with 11 bases between. CDR1 and CDR2 from the germline V gene are KGHDR and SFDVKD. CDR3 length equals 15 residues. For the CDR3, the DNA is TGTGCCACCAGTGATGGGAGGGGGGCGAACACTGAAGCTTTCTAT. Translated, it gives CATSDGRGANTEAFY.

This clonotype was seen only a few times. The chain couples TRBV30 to TRBJ2-1; no definite D call. Trimming took 0 bases from V and 2 from J, leaving 11 bases between them. Germline V lookup: CDR1 GTSNPN, CDR2 SVGIG (reference sequence). This CDR3 has 15 residues. This CDR3 reads CAWSVEYQAYNEQFF. The CDR3 coding sequence is TGTGCCTGGAGTGTCGAGTATCAAGCCTACAATGAGCAGTTCTTC.

This clonotype was counted between two and nine times. This chain links TRBV24-1 with TRBJ2-1; no reliable D call. With 2 bases removed from V and 4 bases from J, the gap between germline ends came to 8 bases. Germline CDR1 reads KGHDR; CDR2 reads SFDVKD. CDR3 size: 14 residues. This chain's CDR3 is CATSDSGPYNEQFF. CDR3 in DNA: TGTGCCACCAGTGATTCCGGACCGTACAATGAGCAGTTCTTC.